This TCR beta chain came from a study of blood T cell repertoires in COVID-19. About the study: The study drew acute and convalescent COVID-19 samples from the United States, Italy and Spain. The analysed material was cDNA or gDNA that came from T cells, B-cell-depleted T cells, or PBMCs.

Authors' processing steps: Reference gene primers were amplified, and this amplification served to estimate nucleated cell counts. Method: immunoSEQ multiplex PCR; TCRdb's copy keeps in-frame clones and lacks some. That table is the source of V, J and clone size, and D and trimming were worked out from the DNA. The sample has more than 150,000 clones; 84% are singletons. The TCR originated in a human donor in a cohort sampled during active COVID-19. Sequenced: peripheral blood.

CDR3 amino acids: CATSGVRTGVVTNEKLFF. For the CDR3, the DNA is TGTGCCACCAGTGGAGTTAGGACAGGGGTTGTAACTAATGAAAAACTGTTTTTT. This chain uses TRBV24-1 with TRBJ1-4; TRBD1 agrees at 9 bases. This CDR3 comprises 18 residues. Trimming removed 5 bases from V and 1 base from J; junction bases left unmatched: 10. Germline CDR1 KGHDR, CDR2 SFDVKD.